Listed below are T cell receptor beta chains from one sample, sequenced in a study of blood T cells in healthy people across ages. One entry per CDR3 protein results from TCRdb running MiXCR on the 5' RACE reads. The sample lists about 1,400,000 distinct CDR3 sequences, 35% to 45% occurring once. Sequencing was done on a sample of blood. The receptors derive from a young woman in good health. Both conserved end residues are part of each CDR3. A D gene is named only where the DNA matches it firmly. Size tells how often a clone was seen (once, few, many) or the class of an expanded clone, and some rows leave it out.

v_call	clone_size	j_call	d_call	cdr3_nt	cdr3_aa
TRBV3-1	few	TRBJ2-5	TRBD2	TGTGCCAGCAGTTCCCAGCGGGGGGGCGGTGAGACCCAGTACTTC	CASSSQRGGGETQYF
TRBV2	few	TRBJ2-7	TRBD1	TGTGCCAGCAGTGAGGACAGGGGCGCCAGCTACGAGCAGTACTTC	CASSEDRGASYEQYF
TRBV5-5	few	TRBJ2-3	TRBD2	TGTGCCAGCAGCTTGATCGCTAGCGGTCTTAGCACAGATACGCAGTATTTT	CASSLIASGLSTDTQYF
TRBV6-6	.	TRBJ1-2	.	TGTGCCAGCAGTTACCAAGACGGTACAGACAACCATGGCTACACCTTC	CASSYQDGTDNHGYTF
TRBV3-1	few	TRBJ2-4	.	TGTGCCAGCAGCCAAAGGGGGGTCCCTATTCAGTACTTC	CASSQRGVPIQYF
TRBV28	.	TRBJ2-5	TRBD1	TGTGCCAGCAGTTCCTGGGACAGGGGTGAGGACCAAGAGACCCAGTACTTC	CASSSWDRGEDQETQYF
TRBV6-1	few	TRBJ2-5	.	TGTGCCAGCAAAGCTTGGGGGGGCAGTCAAGAGACCCAGTACTTC	CASKAWGGSQETQYF
TRBV5-1	.	TRBJ1-2	.	TGCGCCAGCAGCCTGGGGTCGGTCGGAGCAAACTATGGCTACACCTTC	CASSLGSVGANYGYTF
TRBV6-6	.	TRBJ1-1	.	TGTGCCAGCAGTTACTCTCAGGCGGGGAACACTGAAGCTTTCTTT	CASSYSQAGNTEAFF
TRBV20-1	few	TRBJ2-4	TRBD1	TGCAGTGCGCCCCCCGGGGGGACAGGGATTGGCATTCAGTACTTC	CSAPPGGTGIGIQYF
TRBV4-1	.	TRBJ1-1	.	TGCGCCAGCAGCCAAATACCCCGGACAGTGAACACTGAAGCTTTCTTT	CASSQIPRTVNTEAFF
TRBV20-1	.	TRBJ1-5	.	TGCAGTGCTAGGGACATCGGGGGAACGGTAAGCAATCAGCCCCAGCATTTT	CSARDIGGTVSNQPQHF
TRBV20-1	.	TRBJ2-7	TRBD1	TGCAGTGCTACCCCGGGACAGGGGATAGGTGAGCAGTACTTC	CSATPGQGIGEQYF
TRBV28	few	TRBJ1-1	TRBD1	TGTGCCAGCAGTTTGGAAGGACAGGCGGGGACTGAAGCTTTCTTT	CASSLEGQAGTEAFF
TRBV7-2	.	TRBJ2-7	TRBD1	TGTGCCAGCAGCCGAGTGGACAGGGGCCGCGAGCAGTACTTC	CASSRVDRGREQYF
TRBV29-1	.	TRBJ1-2	TRBD1	TGCAGCGTTGAAGCGCACGGACAGGGAAACTATGGCTACACCTTC	CSVEAHGQGNYGYTF
TRBV6-2/TRBV6-3	few	TRBJ1-2	TRBD1	TGTGCCAGCAGGCGGACAGGGGGGAATGGCTACACCTTC	CASRRTGGNGYTF
TRBV20-1	few	TRBJ1-2	.	TGCAGTGCTTCAGGCTATGGCTACACCTTC	CSASGYGYTF